This TCR beta chain was obtained from a study of blood T cell repertoires in COVID-19. The germline V gene has CDR1 LGHNA and CDR2 YSLEER. CDR3 length: 17 residues. The ends lost 0 bases at V and 5 bases at J; junction bases unmatched: 8. In the study's own analysis: Estimates of nucleated cell counts were drawn from the amplification of reference gene primers. Repertoires were generated with immunoSEQ multiplex PCR, while TCRdb's copy carries only in-frame clones and drops some. V and J calls plus clone size are reproduced from that table; the DNA served to infer D and trimming. The profile covers 95,000 to 150,000 clones, with around 83% appearing a single time and roughly 3.5% taken by the ten largest.

This sequence joins TRBV4-3 and TRBJ2-1, with TRBD2 matching 9 bases. This TCR came from a woman aged 30 to 39 who had recovered from COVID-19. Material for sequencing was PBMCs or T cells enriched from blood (not recorded which). In DNA form, the CDR3 reads TGCGCCAGCAGCCAAGATAGTCTAGCGGGACTCAACAATGAGCAGTTCTTC. Amino acid sequence: CASSQDSLAGLNNEQFF.